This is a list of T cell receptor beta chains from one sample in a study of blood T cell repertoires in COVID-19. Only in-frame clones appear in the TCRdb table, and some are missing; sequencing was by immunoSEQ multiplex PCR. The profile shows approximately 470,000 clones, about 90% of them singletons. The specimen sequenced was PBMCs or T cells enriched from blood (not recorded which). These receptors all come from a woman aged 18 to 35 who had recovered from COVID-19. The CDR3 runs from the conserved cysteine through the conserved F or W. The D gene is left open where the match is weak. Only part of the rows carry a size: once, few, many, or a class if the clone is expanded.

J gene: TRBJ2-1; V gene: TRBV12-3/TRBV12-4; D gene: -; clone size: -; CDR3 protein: CASRYSGPNEQFF; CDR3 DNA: TGTGCCAGCAGGTATAGCGGTCCCAATGAGCAGTTCTTC
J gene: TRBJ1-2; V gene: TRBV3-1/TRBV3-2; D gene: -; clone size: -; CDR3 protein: CASSRAPSGGSYGYTF; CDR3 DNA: TGTGCCAGCAGCCGAGCGCCGTCGGGGGGTAGCTATGGCTACACCTTC
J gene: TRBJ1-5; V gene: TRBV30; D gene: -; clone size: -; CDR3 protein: CAWSIGENQPQHF; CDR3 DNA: TGTGCCTGGAGTATCGGGGAGAATCAGCCCCAGCATTTT
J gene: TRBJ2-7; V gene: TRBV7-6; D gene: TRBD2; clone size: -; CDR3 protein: CASSLPGLAGRGYF; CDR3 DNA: TGTGCCAGCAGTTTACCGGGACTAGCGGGTCGAGGGTACTTC
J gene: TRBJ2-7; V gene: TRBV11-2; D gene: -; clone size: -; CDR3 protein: CASSGRRDEQYF; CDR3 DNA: TGTGCCAGCAGCGGGCGGCGGGACGAGCAGTACTTC
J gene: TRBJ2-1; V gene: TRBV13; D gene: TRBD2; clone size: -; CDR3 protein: CASSLGLAGDEQFF; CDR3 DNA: TGTGCCAGCAGCCTGGGACTAGCGGGGGACGAGCAGTTCTTC
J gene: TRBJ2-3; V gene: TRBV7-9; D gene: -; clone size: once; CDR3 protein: CASTLDQAGTSTDTQYF; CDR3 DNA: TGTGCCAGCACCCTAGACCAAGCGGGGACAAGCACAGATACGCAGTATTTT
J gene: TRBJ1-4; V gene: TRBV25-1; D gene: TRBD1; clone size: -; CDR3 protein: CASSSRDRGRLPYEKLFF; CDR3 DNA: TGTGCCAGCAGTTCCCGGGACAGGGGTCGCCTTCCTTACGAAAAACTGTTTTTT
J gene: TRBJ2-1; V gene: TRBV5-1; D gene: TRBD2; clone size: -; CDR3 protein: CASSLTGGHNEQFF; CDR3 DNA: TGCGCCAGCAGCTTAACGGGGGGTCACAATGAGCAGTTCTTC
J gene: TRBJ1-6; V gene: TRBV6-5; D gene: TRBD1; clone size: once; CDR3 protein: CASSFLGQGGSPLHF; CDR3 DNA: TGTGCCAGCAGTTTCTTAGGACAGGGGGGATCACCCCTCCACTTT
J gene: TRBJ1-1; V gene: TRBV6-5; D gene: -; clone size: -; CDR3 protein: CASSYRQEPYLNEAFF; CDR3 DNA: TGTGCCAGCAGTTACCGGCAGGAACCGTATTTGAATGAAGCTTTCTTT
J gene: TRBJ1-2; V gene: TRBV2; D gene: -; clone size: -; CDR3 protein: CASRYVSGGAGMSYGYTF; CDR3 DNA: TGTGCCAGCAGATACGTGTCGGGGGGCGCCGGGATGAGCTATGGCTACACCTTC
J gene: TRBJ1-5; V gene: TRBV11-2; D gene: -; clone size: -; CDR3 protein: CASSLGGLFNQPQHF; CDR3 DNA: TGTGCCAGCAGCTTAGGGGGACTCTTCAATCAGCCCCAGCATTTT
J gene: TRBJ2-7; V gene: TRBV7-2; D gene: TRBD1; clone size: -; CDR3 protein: CASSLDLGDRGREQYF; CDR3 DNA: TGTGCCAGCAGCTTAGATCTCGGGGACAGGGGGCGCGAGCAGTACTTC
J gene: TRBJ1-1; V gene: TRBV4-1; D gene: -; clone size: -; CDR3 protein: CASSPVGGRGTEAFF; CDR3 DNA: TGCGCCAGCAGCCCCGTTGGGGGGAGAGGGACTGAAGCTTTCTTT
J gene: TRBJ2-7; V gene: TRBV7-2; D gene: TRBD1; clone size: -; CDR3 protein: CASSGDRVNEQYF; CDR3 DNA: TGTGCCAGCAGCGGCGACAGGGTCAACGAGCAGTACTTC
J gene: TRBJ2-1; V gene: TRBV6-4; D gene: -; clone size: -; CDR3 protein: CASSDSAGGPFNEQFF; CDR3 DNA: TGTGCCAGCAGTGACTCGGCCGGGGGTCCGTTTAATGAGCAGTTCTTC
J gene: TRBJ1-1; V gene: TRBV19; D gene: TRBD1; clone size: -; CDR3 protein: CASSLTGGLTEAFF; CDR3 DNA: TGTGCCAGTAGTCTGACAGGGGGCCTCACTGAAGCTTTCTTT
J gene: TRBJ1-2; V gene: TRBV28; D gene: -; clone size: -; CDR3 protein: CASRRPEGFPNYGYTF; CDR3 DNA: TGTGCCAGCAGACGCCCCGAGGGTTTTCCTAACTATGGCTACACCTTC
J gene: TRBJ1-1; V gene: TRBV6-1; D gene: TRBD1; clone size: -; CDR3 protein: CASSEWGTGGAFF; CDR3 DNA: TGTGCCAGCAGTGAATGGGGGACAGGGGGAGCTTTCTTT
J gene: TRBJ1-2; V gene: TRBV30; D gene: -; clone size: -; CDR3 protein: CAWRVQGGESYGYTF; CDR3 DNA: TGTGCCTGGAGGGTACAGGGAGGGGAGTCCTATGGCTACACCTTC
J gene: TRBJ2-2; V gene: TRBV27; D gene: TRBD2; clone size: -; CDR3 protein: CASSFHSGGAIGVELFF; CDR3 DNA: TGTGCCAGCAGTTTTCATTCGGGGGGGGCAATCGGCGTTGAGCTGTTTTTT
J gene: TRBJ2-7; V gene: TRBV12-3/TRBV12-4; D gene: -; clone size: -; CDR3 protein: CASRDLAVGEQYF; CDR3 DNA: TGTGCCAGCAGAGACCTCGCGGTGGGCGAGCAGTACTTC
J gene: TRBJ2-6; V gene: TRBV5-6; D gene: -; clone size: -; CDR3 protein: CASSLGAGANVLTF; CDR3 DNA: TGTGCCAGCAGCTTGGGGGCCGGGGCCAACGTCCTGACTTTC
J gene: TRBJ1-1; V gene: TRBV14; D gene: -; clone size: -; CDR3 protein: CASSPRQVWTEAFF; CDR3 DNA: TGTGCCAGCAGTCCAAGACAGGTGTGGACTGAAGCTTTCTTT
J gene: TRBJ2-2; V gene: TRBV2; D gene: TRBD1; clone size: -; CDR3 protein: CASSGGQGNGELFF; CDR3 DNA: TGTGCCAGCAGTGGGGGACAGGGAAACGGGGAGCTGTTTTTT
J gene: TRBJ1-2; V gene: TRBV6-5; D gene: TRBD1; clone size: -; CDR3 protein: CASSRDRSFYTF; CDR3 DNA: TGTGCCAGCAGCCGGGACAGGAGCTTCTACACCTTC
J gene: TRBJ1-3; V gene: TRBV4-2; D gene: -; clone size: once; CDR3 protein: CASSPPSYSGNTIYF; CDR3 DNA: TGTGCCAGCAGCCCCCCAAGCTACTCTGGAAACACCATATATTTT
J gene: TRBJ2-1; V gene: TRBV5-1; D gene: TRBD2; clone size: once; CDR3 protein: CASGLVLDEQFF; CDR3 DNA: TGCGCCAGCGGACTAGTGTTGGATGAGCAGTTCTTC
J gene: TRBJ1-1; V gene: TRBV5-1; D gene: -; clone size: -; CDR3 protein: CASSFGQPLNTEAFF; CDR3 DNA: TGCGCCAGCAGCTTCGGACAGCCCTTGAACACTGAAGCTTTCTTT
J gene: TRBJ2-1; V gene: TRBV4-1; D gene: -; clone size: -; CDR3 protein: CASSQDPRGTYNEQFF; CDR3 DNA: TGCGCCAGCAGCCAAGATCCCCGGGGGACCTACAATGAGCAGTTCTTC
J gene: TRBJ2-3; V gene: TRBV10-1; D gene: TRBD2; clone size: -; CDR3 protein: CASSDRGLAGGDTQYF; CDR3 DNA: TGCGCCAGCAGTGACCGCGGACTAGCGGGGGGAGATACGCAGTATTTT
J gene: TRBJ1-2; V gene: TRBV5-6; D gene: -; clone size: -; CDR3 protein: CASSLFGGYTF; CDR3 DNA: TGTGCCAGCAGCTTGTTTGGCGGCTACACCTTC
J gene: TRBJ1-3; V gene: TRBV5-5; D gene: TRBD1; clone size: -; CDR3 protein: CASRRQGDTIYF; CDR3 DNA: TGTGCCAGCAGACGACAGGGGGACACCATATATTTT
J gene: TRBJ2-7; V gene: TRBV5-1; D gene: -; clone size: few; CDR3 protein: CASSLEFGYEQYF; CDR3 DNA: TGCGCCAGCAGCTTGGAATTCGGCTACGAGCAGTACTTC
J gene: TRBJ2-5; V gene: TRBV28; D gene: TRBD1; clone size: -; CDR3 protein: CASSHRTRVQGFQETQYF; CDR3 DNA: TGTGCCAGCAGCCACAGGACTCGCGTACAGGGGTTTCAAGAGACCCAGTACTTC
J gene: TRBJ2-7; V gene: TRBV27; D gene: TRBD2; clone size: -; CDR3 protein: CASKERGAVSSYEQYF; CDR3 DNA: TGTGCCAGCAAGGAGCGGGGGGCCGTTAGCTCCTACGAGCAGTACTTC
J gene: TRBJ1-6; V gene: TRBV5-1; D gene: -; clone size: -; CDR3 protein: CASSPAAGTRDNSPLHF; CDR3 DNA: TGCGCCAGCAGCCCCGCGGCGGGGACCCGGGATAATTCACCCCTCCACTTT
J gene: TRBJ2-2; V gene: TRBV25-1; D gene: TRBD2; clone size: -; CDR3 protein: CASSQNLAGGPPGELFF; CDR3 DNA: TGTGCCAGCAGTCAAAATCTAGCGGGGGGGCCCCCCGGGGAGCTGTTTTTT
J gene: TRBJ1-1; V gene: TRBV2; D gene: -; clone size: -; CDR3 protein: CASSMMGQNTEAFF; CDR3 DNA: TGTGCCAGCAGTATGATGGGGCAGAACACTGAAGCTTTCTTT
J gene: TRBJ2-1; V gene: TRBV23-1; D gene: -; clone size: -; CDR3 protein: CASGPYRLLPREQGSSYNEQFF; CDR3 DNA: TGCGCCAGCGGACCGTACCGACTACTACCCCGCGAACAGGGTAGCTCCTACAATGAGCAGTTCTTC
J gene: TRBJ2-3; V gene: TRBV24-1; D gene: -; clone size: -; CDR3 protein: CATSDSLEVGGTDTQYF; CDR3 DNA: TGTGCCACCAGTGATTCTCTCGAGGTAGGGGGCACAGATACGCAGTATTTT
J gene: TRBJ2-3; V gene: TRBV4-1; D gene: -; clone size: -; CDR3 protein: CASSQEGGGGRDTQYF; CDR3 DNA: TGCGCCAGCAGCCAAGAAGGAGGGGGCGGGCGTGATACGCAGTATTTT
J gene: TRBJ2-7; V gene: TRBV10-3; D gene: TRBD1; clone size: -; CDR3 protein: CAIREGTGAYEQYF; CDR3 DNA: TGTGCCATCAGGGAGGGGACAGGGGCTTACGAGCAGTACTTC
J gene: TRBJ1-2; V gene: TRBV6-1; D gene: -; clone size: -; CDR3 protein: CASSEWRDLGGGYTF; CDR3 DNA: TGTGCCAGCAGTGAATGGAGGGATTTAGGTGGTGGCTACACCTTC
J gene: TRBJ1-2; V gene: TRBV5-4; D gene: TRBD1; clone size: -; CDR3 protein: CASSRDRGSGGYTF; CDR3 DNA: TGTGCCAGCAGCCGGGACAGGGGGTCGGGCGGCTACACCTTC
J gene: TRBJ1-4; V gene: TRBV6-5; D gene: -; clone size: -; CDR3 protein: CASRRSRGEKLFF; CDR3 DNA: TGTGCCAGCCGGCGGAGTAGGGGGGAAAAACTGTTTTTT
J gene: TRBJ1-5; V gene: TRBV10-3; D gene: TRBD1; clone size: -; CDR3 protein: CAISEFGQVVQPQHF; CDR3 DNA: TGTGCCATCAGTGAGTTCGGACAGGTGGTTCAGCCCCAGCATTTT